This paragraph covers one TCR beta chain sequence. Preparation of TRB cDNA libraries relied on 5' RACE carrying UMI labels. After re-calling the 5' RACE reads, TCRdb lists one entry per CDR3 protein, DNA absent. The sample shows roughly 39,000 distinct CDR3 sequences, and about 10% sits with its ten largest clones. This sample is part of a study of CXCR3-negative and CXCR3-positive naive CD8 T cells. The CDR3 length is 15 residues. Sequenced: memory CD8+ T cells from blood. The chain employs TRBV12-3 or TRBV12-4 and TRBJ1-6. The receptor's source is a human donor in good health. Some clones in this sample may be carry-over from other donors' samples. The CDR3 region is CASTLSWGWNSPLHF.